This T cell receptor beta chain was obtained from a study of CD8 T cells in ankylosing spondylitis. Study outcomes and limitations: Enrichment of disease-linked clones was reportedly significant in matched ankylosing spondylitis synovial fluid. Reactive arthritis synovial fluid and blood were previously reported to contain some motif variants. What appeared characteristic of ankylosing spondylitis blood was a TCR beta motif of under 10 highly homologous variants. Relatively scarce in peripheral blood, disease-linked clones were CD8+.

V lost 3 bases to trimming and J lost 5 bases, with 10 bases between them. The V gene's germline CDR1 is SGHTA and CDR2 FQGNSA. This CDR3 is built from 13 residues. This clonotype has at least ten counts. Its antigen remains unidentified. Quantitative 5'-RACE with molecular barcodes was used to make the TCR beta libraries. Each CDR3 protein gets one entry after TCRdb re-called the 5' RACE reads with MiXCR. The table records about 500,000 distinct CDR3 sequences, about 13% of them present only once. The clonotype was recovered from a male donor with ankylosing spondylitis. Source material: blood, either unsorted or a sorted T cell fraction (not recorded which). The rearrangement uses TRBV7-2 and TRBJ2-5, with D unresolved. The CDR3 reads CASSFNGRETQYF. CDR3 sequence (DNA): TGTGCCAGCAGCTTTAACGGCCGGGAGACCCAGTACTTC. The full variable domain, completed using reference TRBV7-2 and TRBJ2-5, is GAGVSQSPSNKVTEKGKDVELRCDPISGHTALYWYRQSLGQGLEFLIYFQGNSAPDKSGLPSDRFSAERTGGSVSTLTIQRTQQEDSAVYLCASSFNGRETQYFGPGTRLLVL.